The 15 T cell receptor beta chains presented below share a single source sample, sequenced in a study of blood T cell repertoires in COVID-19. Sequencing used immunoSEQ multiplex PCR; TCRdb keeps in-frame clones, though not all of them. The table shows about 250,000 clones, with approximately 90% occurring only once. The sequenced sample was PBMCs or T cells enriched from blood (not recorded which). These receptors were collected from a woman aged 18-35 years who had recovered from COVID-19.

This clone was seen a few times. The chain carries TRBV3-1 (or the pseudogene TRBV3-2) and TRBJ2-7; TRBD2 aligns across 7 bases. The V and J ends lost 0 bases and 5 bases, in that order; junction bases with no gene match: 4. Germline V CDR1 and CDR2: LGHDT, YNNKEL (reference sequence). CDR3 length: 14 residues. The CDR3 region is CASSQDTAGDEQYF. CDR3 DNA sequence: TGTGCCAGCAGCCAAGATACGGCGGGGGACGAGCAGTACTTC.

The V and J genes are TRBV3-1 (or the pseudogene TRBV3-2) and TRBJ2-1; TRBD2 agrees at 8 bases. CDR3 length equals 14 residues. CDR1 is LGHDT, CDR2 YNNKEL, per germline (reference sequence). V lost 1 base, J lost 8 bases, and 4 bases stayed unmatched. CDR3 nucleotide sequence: TGTGCCAGCAGCCAAGGGCCGGGGGGGGATGAGCAGTTCTTC. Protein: CASSQGPGGDEQFF.

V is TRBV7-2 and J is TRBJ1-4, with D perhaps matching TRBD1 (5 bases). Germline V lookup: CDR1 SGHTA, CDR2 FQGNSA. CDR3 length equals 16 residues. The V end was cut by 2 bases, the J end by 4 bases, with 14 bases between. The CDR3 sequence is CASSLWGGGFNEKLFF. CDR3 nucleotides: TGTGCCAGCAGCTTATGGGGGGGAGGGTTTAATGAAAAACTGTTTTTT.

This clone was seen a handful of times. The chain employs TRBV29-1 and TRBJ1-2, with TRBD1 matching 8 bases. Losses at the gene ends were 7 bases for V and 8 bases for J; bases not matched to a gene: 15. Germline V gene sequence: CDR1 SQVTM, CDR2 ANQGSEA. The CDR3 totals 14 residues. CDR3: CSALVQGAFIGYTF. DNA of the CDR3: TGCAGCGCATTAGTCCAGGGGGCCTTTATAGGCTACACCTTC.

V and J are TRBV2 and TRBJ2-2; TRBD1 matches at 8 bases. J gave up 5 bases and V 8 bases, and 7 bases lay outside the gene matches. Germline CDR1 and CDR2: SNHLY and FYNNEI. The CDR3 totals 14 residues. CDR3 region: CASLLQGGTGELFF. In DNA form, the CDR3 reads TGTGCCAGCTTATTACAGGGGGGTACCGGGGAGCTGTTTTTT.

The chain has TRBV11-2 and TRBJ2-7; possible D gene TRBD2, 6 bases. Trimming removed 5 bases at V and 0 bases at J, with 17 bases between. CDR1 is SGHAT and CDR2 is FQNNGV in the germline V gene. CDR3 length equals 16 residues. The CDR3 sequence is CASSRLGRSFSYEQYF. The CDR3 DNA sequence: TGTGCCAGCAGCCGCCTAGGGAGGTCCTTCTCCTACGAGCAGTACTTC.

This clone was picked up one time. CDR3 nucleotide sequence: TGCGCCAGCAGCAAAGGACTAGCGTCGGTCGTGGAGCAGTTCTTC. Protein: CASSKGLASVVEQFF. V usage is TRBV10-1 and J usage is TRBJ2-1; 9 nucleotides align to TRBD2. Germline lookup yields CDR1 WNHNN and CDR2 SYGVQD (reference sequence). The CDR3 runs to 15 residues. With 6 bases clipped from V and 10 bases from J, the junction kept 13 bases outside the gene matches.

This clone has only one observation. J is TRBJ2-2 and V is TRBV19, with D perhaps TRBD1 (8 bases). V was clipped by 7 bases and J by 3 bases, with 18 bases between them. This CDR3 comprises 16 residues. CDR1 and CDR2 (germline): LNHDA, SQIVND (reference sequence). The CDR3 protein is CASTIWGGQDTGELFF. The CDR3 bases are TGTGCCAGTACAATATGGGGGGGACAGGACACCGGGGAGCTGTTTTTT.

CDR3 region: CASSTYRENSNQPQHF. CDR3 DNA sequence: TGTGCCAGCAGTACCTACAGAGAGAATAGCAATCAGCCCCAGCATTTT. The rearrangement links TRBV28 to TRBJ1-5; unclear D gene. This CDR3 comprises 16 residues. V lost 5 bases and J lost 0, with 14 bases in between. Germline V gene lookup returns CDR1 MDHEN and CDR2 SYDVKM.

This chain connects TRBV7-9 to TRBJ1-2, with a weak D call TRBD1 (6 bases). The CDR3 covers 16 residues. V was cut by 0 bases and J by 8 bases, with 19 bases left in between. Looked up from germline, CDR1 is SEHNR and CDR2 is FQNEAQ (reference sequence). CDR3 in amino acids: CASSLAPDSPGKGYTF. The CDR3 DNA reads TGTGCCAGCAGCTTAGCGCCGGACAGCCCTGGGAAAGGCTACACCTTC.

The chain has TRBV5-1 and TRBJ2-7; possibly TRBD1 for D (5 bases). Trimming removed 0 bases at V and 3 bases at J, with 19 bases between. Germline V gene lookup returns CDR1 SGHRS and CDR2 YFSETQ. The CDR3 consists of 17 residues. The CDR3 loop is CASSLVGAGRTGYEQYF. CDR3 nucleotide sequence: TGCGCCAGCAGCTTGGTTGGGGCTGGCAGGACCGGCTACGAGCAGTACTTC.

CDR3 DNA: TGTGCCAGCAGCTTAGTCGTCGGGACAGTCAATGAAAAACTGTTTTTT. It is translated as CASSLVVGTVNEKLFF. The J gene is TRBJ1-4, the V gene TRBV7-2; 7 bases are shared with TRBD1. Germline V lookup: CDR1 SGHTA, CDR2 FQGNSA. The CDR3 is 16 amino acids. With V trimmed by 1 base and J by 5 bases, 7 bases remained unmatched.

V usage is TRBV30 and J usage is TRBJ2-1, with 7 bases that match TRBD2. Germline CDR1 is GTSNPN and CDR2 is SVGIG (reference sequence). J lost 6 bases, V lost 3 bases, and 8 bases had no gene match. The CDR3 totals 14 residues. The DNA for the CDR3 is TGTGCCTGGAGCGCTAGCGGCGATGTCAATGAGCAGTTCTTC. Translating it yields CAWSASGDVNEQFF.

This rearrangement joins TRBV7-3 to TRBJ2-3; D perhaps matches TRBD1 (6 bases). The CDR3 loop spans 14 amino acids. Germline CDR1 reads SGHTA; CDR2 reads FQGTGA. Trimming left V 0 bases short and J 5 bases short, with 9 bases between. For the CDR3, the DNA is TGTGCCAGCAGCTTAACAGCCAGGGGAGATACGCAGTATTTT. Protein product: CASSLTARGDTQYF.

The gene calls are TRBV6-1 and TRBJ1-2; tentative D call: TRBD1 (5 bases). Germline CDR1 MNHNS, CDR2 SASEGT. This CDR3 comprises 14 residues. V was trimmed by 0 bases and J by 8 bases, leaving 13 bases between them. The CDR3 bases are TGTGCCAGCAGTGAAGCCGCAGGGTTGCGGGGCTACACCTTC. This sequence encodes CASSEAAGLRGYTF.